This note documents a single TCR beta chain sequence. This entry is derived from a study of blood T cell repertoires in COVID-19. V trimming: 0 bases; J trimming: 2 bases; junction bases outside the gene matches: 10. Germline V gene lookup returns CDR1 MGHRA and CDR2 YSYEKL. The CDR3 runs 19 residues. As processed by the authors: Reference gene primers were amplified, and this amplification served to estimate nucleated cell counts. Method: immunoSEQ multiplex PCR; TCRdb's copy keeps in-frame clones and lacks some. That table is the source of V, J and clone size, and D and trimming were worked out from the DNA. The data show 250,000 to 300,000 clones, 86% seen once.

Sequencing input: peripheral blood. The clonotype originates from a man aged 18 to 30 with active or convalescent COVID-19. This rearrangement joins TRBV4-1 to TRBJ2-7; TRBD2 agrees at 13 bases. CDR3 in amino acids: CASSQDQSKTSGGTYEQYF. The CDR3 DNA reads TGCGCCAGCAGCCAAGATCAGTCGAAGACTAGCGGGGGGACCTACGAGCAGTACTTC.